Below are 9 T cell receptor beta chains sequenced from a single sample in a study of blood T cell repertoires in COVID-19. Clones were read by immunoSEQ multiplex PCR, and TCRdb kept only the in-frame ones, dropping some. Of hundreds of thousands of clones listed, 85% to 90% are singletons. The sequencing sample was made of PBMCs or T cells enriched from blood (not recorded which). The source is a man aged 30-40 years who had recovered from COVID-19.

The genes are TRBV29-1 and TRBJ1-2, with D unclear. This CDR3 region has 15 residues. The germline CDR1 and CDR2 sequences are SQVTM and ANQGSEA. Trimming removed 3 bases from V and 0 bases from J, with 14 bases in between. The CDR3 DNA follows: TGCAGCGTTGAGGGCAGGCCAAACACTAACTATGGCTACACCTTC. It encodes CSVEGRPNTNYGYTF.

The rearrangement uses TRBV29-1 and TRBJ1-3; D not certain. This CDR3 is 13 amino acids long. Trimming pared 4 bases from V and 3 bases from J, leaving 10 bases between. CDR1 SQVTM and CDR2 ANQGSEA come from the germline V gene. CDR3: CSVAPGGGNTIYF. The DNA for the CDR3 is TGCAGCGTTGCGCCCGGAGGTGGAAACACCATATATTTT.

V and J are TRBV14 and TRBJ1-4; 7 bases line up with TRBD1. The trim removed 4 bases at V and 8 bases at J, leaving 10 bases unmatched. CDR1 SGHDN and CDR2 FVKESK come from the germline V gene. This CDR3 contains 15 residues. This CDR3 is CASSLSTGRYEKLFF. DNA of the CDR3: TGTGCCAGCAGCCTATCGACAGGGAGATACGAAAAACTGTTTTTT.

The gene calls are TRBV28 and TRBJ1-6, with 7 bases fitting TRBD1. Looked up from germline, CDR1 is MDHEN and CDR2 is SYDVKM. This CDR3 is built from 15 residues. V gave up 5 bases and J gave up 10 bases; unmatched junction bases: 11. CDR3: CASSRPTGQGSPLHF. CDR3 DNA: TGTGCCAGCAGTCGCCCGACAGGGCAAGGGTCACCCCTCCACTTT.

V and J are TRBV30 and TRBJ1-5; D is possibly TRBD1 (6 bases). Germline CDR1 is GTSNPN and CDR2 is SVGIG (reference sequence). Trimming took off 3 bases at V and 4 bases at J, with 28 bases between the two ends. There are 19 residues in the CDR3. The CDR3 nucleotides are TGTGCCTGGAGCAAAACAGGGATTCGGCCGATCGACGTAAATCAGCCCCAGCATTTT. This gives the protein CAWSKTGIRPIDVNQPQHF.

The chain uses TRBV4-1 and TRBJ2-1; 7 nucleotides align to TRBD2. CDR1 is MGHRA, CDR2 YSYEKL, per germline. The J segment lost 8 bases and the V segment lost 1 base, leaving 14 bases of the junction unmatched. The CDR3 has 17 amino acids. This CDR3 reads CASSQGVASGGGDEQFF. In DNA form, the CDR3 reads TGCGCCAGCAGCCAAGGGGTGGCTAGCGGAGGTGGGGATGAGCAGTTCTTC.

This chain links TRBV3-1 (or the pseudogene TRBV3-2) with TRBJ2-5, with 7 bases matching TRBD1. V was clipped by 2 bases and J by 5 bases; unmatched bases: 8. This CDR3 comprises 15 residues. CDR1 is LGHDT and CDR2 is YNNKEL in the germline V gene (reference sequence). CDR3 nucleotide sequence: TGTGCCAGCAGCCAACTCACAGGGGCCGTTGAGACCCAGTACTTC. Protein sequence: CASSQLTGAVETQYF.

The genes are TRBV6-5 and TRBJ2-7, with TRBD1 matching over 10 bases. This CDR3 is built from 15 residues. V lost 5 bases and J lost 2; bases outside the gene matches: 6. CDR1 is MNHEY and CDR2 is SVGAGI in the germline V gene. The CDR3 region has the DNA TGTGCCAGCAGTCGGGACAGGGGCCTTCCCTACGAGCAGTACTTC. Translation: CASSRDRGLPYEQYF.

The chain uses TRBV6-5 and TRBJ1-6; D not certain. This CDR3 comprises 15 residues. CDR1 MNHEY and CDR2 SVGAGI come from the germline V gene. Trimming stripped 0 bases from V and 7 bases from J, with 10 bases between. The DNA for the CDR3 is TGTGCCAGCAGTTACTCCGGGGTAGAGAATTCACCCCTCCACTTT. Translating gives CASSYSGVENSPLHF.